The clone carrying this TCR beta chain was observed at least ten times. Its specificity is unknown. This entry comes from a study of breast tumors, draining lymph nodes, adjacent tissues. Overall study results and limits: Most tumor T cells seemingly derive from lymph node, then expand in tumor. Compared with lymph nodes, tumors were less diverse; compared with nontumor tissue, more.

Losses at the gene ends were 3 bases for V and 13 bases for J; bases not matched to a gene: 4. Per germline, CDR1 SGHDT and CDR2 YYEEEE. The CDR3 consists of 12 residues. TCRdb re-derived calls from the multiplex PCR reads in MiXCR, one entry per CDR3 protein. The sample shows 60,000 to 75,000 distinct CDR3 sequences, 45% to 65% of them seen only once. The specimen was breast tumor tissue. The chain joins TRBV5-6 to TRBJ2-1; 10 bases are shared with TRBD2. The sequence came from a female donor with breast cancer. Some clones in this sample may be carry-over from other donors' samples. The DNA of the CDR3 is TGTGCCAGCAGCTACCTAGCGGGAGTTCAGTTCTTC. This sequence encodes CASSYLAGVQFF.